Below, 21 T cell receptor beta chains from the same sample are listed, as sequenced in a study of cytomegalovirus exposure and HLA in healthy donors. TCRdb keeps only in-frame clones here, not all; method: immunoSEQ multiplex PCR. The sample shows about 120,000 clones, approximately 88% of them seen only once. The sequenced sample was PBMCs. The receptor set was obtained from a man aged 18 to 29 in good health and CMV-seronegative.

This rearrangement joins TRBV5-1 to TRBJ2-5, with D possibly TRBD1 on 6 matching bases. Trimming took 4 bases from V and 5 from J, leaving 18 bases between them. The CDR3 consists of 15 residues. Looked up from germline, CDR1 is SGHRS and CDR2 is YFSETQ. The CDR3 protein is CASSHEGVGGETQYF. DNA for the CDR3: TGCGCCAGCAGCCATGAGGGGGTAGGGGGTGAGACCCAGTACTTC.

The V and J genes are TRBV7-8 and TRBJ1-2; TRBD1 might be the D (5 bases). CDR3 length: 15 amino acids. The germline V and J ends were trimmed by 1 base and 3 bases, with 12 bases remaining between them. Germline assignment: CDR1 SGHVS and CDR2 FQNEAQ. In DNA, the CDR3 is TGTGCCAGCAGCTTAGTGGAGGGGACCTACTATGGCTACACCTTC. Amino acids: CASSLVEGTYYGYTF.

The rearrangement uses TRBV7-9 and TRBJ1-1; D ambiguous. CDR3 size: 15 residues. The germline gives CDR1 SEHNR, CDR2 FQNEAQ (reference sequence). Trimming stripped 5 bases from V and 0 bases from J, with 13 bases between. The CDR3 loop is CASSGRTDLNTEAFF. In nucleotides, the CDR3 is TGTGCCAGCAGCGGTAGGACTGACCTGAACACTGAAGCTTTCTTT. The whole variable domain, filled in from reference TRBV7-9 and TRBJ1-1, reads DTGVSQNPRHKITKRGQNVTFRCDPISEHNRLYWYRQTLGQGPEFLTYFQNEAQLEKSRLLSDRFSAERPKGSFSTLEIQRTEQGDSAMYLCASSGRTDLNTEAFFGQGTRLTVV.

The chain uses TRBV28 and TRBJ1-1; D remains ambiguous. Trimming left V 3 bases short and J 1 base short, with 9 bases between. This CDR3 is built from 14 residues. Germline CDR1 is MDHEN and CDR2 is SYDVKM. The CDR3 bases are TGTGCCAGCAGTTTGGGGAGGACGAACACTGAAGCTTTCTTT. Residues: CASSLGRTNTEAFF. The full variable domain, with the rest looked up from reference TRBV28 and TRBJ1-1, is DVKVTQSSRYLVKRTGEKVFLECVQDMDHENMFWYRQDPGLGLRLIYFSYDVKMKEKGDIPEGYSVSREKKERFSLILESASTNQTSMYLCASSLGRTNTEAFFGQGTRLTVV.

In DNA, the CDR3 is TGTGCCAGCAGCTTTTACAGGGAATTAGGAAACACCATATATTTT. It encodes CASSFYRELGNTIYF. The rearrangement links TRBV11-2 to TRBJ1-3; possibly TRBD1 for D (6 bases). CDR1 SGHAT and CDR2 FQNNGV come from the germline V gene. Trimming cost V 3 bases and J 4 bases, with 13 bases left between them. The CDR3 is 15 amino acids.

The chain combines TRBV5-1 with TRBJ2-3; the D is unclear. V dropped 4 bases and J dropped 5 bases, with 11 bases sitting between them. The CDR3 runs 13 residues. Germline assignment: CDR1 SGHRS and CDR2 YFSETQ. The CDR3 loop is CASSLESQDTQYF. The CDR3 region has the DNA TGCGCCAGCAGCCTGGAGAGTCAAGATACGCAGTATTTT.

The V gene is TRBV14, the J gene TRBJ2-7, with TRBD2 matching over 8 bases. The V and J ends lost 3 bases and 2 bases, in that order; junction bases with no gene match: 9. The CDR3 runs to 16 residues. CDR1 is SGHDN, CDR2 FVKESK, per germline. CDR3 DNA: TGTGCCAGCAGCCAGTGGGTCGGGACTAGAGCCTACGAGCAGTACTTC. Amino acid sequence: CASSQWVGTRAYEQYF.

DNA of the CDR3: TGCGCCAGCAGCTTGGGGGCAGGGGAAATTTACGAGCAGTACTTC. This codes for CASSLGAGEIYEQYF. The rearrangement uses TRBV5-1 and TRBJ2-7; tentative D call: TRBD1 (6 bases). Germline V gene sequence: CDR1 SGHRS, CDR2 YFSETQ. The germline V and J ends were trimmed by 0 bases and 4 bases, with 14 bases remaining between them. This CDR3 contains 15 residues.

The CDR3 reads CAISENTEKLFF. CDR3 DNA sequence: TGTGCCATCAGTGAAAACACAGAAAAACTGTTTTTT. The chain has TRBV10-3 and TRBJ1-4; D ambiguous. This CDR3 has 12 residues. Deletions cut 3 bases from V and 8 bases from J, with 7 bases between. Per the germline V gene, CDR1 is ENHRY and CDR2 is SYGVKD.

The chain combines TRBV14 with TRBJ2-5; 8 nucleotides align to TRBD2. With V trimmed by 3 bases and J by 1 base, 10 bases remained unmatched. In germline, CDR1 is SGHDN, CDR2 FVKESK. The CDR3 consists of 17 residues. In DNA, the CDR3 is TGTGCCAGCAGCCAGGTAGCGGGACGAGGTGTCCAAGAGACCCAGTACTTC. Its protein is CASSQVAGRGVQETQYF.

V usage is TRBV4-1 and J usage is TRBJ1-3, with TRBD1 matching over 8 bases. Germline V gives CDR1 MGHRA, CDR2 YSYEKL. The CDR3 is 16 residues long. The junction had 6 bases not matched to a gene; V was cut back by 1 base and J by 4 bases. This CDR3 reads CASSQGTGRAGNTIYF. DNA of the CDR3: TGCGCCAGCAGCCAAGGGACAGGGCGGGCAGGAAACACCATATATTTT.

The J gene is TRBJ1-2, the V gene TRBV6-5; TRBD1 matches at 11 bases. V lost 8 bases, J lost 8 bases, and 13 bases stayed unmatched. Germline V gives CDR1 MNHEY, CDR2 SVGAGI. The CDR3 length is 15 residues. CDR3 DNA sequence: TGTGCCAGCGCGGATTCGGGACAGGGGGGGAAGGGCTACACCTTC. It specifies CASADSGQGGKGYTF.

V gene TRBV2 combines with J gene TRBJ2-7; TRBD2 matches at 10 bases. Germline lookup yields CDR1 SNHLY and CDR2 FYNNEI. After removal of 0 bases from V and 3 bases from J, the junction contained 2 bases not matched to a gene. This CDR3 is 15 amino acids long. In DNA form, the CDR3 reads TGTGCCAGCAGTGAAGCACTAGCGGGATTCTACGAGCAGTACTTC. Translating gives CASSEALAGFYEQYF.

CDR3 in amino acids: CASSIPGPGNTIYF. The DNA for the CDR3 is TGTGCCAGTAGTATTCCGGGTCCTGGAAACACCATATATTTT. The chain links TRBV19 to TRBJ1-3; D remains ambiguous. Deletions cut 3 bases from V and 2 bases from J, with 8 bases between. Germline V gene data show CDR1 as LNHDA and CDR2 as SQIVND (reference sequence). The length of the CDR3 is 14 residues.

The CDR3 region is CASNRQGTDNQPQHF. CDR3 bases: TGTGCCAGTAATCGCCAAGGGACAGATAATCAGCCCCAGCATTTT. The chain combines TRBV19 with TRBJ1-5; 7 bases are shared with TRBD1. The CDR3 totals 15 residues. V was clipped by 7 bases and J by 4 bases; unmatched bases: 10. Germline V CDR1 and CDR2: LNHDA, SQIVND (reference sequence). Looking up the rest from reference TRBV19 and TRBJ1-5 gives the full variable domain: DGGITQSPKYLFRKEGQNVTLSCEQNLNHDAMYWYRQDPGQGLRLIYYSQIVNDFQKGDIAEGYSVSREKKESFPLTVTSAQKNPTAFYLCASNRQGTDNQPQHFGDGTRLSIL.

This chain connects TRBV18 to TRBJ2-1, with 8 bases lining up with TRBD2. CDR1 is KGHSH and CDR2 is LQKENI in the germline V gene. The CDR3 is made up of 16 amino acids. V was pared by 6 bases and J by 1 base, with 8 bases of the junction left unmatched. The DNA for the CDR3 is TGTGCCAGCTCCCAAACTAGCGGAGCGTCCTACAATGAGCAGTTCTTC. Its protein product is CASSQTSGASYNEQFF. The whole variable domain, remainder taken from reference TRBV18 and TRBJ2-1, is NAGVMQNPRHLVRRRGQEARLRCSPMKGHSHVYWYRQLPEEGLKFMVYLQKENIIDESGMPKERFSAEFPKEGPSILRIQQVVRGDSAAYFCASSQTSGASYNEQFFGPGTRLTVL.

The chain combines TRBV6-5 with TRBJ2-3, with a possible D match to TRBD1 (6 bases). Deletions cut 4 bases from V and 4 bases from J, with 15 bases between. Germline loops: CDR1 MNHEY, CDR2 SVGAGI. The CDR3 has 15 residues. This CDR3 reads CASSFTGNEADTQYF. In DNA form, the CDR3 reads TGTGCCAGCAGTTTTACAGGGAACGAGGCAGATACGCAGTATTTT.

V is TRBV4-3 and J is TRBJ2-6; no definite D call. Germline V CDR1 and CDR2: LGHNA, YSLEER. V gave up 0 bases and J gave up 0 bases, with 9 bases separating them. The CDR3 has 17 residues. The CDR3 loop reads CASSQDRSDSGANVLTF. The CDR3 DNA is TGCGCCAGCAGCCAAGACAGGTCCGACTCTGGGGCCAACGTCCTGACTTTC.

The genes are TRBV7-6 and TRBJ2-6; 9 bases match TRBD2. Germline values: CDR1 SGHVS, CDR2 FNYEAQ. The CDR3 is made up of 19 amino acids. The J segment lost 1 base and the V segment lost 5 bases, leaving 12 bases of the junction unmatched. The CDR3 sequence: CASSRRSTSGSSGANVLTF. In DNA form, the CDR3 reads TGTGCCAGCAGCCGAAGAAGTACTAGCGGGTCGTCTGGGGCCAACGTCCTGACTTTC.

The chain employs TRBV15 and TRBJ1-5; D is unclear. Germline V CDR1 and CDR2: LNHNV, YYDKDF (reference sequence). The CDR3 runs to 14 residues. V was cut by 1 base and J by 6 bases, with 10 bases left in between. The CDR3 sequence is CATSRGQVGQPQHF. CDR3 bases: TGTGCCACCAGCAGAGGTCAGGTCGGTCAGCCCCAGCATTTT.

DNA of the CDR3: TGTGCCTGGAAATTAGACACGAACACCGGGGAGCTGTTTTTT. Amino acid sequence: CAWKLDTNTGELFF. The chain links TRBV30 to TRBJ2-2; D not resolved. This CDR3 region has 14 residues. Trimming removed 4 bases from V and 0 bases from J, with 9 bases in between. Looked up from germline, CDR1 is GTSNPN and CDR2 is SVGIG (reference sequence).